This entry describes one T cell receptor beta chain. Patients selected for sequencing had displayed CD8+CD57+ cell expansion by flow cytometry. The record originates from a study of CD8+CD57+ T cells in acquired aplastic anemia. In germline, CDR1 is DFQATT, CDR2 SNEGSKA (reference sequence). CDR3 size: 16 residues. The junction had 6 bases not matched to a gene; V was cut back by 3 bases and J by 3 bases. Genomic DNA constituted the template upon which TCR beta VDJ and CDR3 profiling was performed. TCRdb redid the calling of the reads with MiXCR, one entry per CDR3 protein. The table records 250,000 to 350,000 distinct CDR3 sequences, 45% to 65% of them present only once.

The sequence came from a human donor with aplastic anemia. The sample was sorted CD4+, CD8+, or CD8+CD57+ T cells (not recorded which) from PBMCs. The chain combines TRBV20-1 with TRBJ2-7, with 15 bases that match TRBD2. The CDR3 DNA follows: TGCAGTGCTAGTCCCCGGGGACTAGCGGGAGGCTACGAGCAGTACTTC. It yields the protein CSASPRGLAGGYEQYF.